This entry features one T cell receptor (beta chain) sequence. No antigen is known for it. CD4+ naive, central memory, regulatory and stem cell-like memory subsets were isolated by sorting on CD45RO/CCR7/CD25/CD127/CD95/CD27. Germline assignment: CDR1 SGHTA and CDR2 FQGNSA. Trimming took off 6 bases at V and 4 bases at J, with 15 bases between the two ends. The CDR3 sequence is 14 residues long. These data are taken from a study of beta chain features in type 1 diabetes. For the study at large: Comparable age, gender and cell yields were observed in patients relative to healthy donors. Researchers looked at roughly 110 million sorted cells across all samples. General study results and limits: For Type 1 diabetes patients, all four CD4+ subsets carried TCRB CDR3s that were moderately but significantly shorter.

Isolated RNA was reverse transcribed in full, so expressed TCRB transcripts were sequenced. Data came from immunoSEQ multiplex PCR; TCRdb stores just in-frame clones and leaves some out. The repertoire holds a few hundred thousand clones, with 8.5% to 10% as singletons. The chain has TRBV7-2 and TRBJ1-2; D remains unclear. This TCR came from a man aged 30 to 45 with type 1 diabetes. The specimen sequenced was central memory CD4+ T cells from blood. The CDR3 loop reads CASSPRTVLYGYTF. The CDR3, as DNA: TGTGCCAGCAGTCCAAGGACGGTTCTCTATGGCTACACCTTC.